A single sample is the source of the 14 T cell receptor beta chains below, sequenced in a study of cytomegalovirus exposure and HLA in healthy donors. Sequencing was performed with immunoSEQ multiplex PCR; in TCRdb, only in-frame clones are kept and a portion is missing. There are 130,000 or so clones in the sample; roughly 90% occur only once, and around 3.3% lies in the top ten. The sample consisted of PBMCs. Every receptor here comes from a young man in good health and CMV-seronegative.

The CDR3 is CASSFSRRPVEDGYTF. The DNA for the CDR3 is TGTGCCAGCAGTTTTTCACGTCGACCGGTTGAGGATGGCTACACCTTC. The rearrangement joins TRBV27 to TRBJ1-2, with no clear D. The CDR3 totals 16 residues. Trimming removed 3 bases from V and 6 bases from J, with 20 bases in between. Germline V gives CDR1 MNHEY, CDR2 SMNVEV (reference sequence).

The chain carries TRBV7-2 and TRBJ2-4, with 7 bases that match TRBD1. Per the germline V gene, CDR1 is SGHTA and CDR2 is FQGNSA. The trim removed 3 bases at V and 4 bases at J, leaving 6 bases unmatched. This CDR3 has 15 residues. The CDR3 coding sequence is TGTGCCAGCAGCTTGACAGGGATGACAAAAAACATTCAGTACTTC. Amino acid sequence: CASSLTGMTKNIQYF.

The V gene is TRBV5-4, the J gene TRBJ2-7, with D maybe TRBD1 (5 bases). Trimming left V 4 bases short and J 0 bases short, with 11 bases between. The CDR3 contains 14 residues. Germline CDR1 and CDR2: SGHNT and YYREEE (reference sequence). CDR3 residues: CASSLRQLSYEQYF. The DNA for the CDR3 is TGTGCCAGCAGCCTTAGACAGCTCTCCTACGAGCAGTACTTC.

The V call is TRBV4-3, the J call TRBJ1-1; D not resolved. V was shortened by 0 bases and J by 0 bases, with 11 bases between the two germline ends. The CDR3 extends over 16 amino acids. The V gene's germline CDR1 is LGHNA and CDR2 YSLEER. CDR3 sequence reads: CASSQDLGGLNTEAFF. CDR3 in DNA: TGCGCCAGCAGCCAAGATCTGGGAGGATTGAACACTGAAGCTTTCTTT.

The chain uses TRBV4-1 and TRBJ2-1; 8 positions match TRBD2. CDR1 is MGHRA and CDR2 is YSYEKL in the germline V gene. The V gene end was trimmed by 0 bases and the J gene end by 6 bases; junction bases not matched to a gene: 4. There are 15 residues in the CDR3. CDR3: CASSQETGTSNEQFF. The CDR3 nucleotides read TGCGCCAGCAGCCAAGAGACCGGGACTAGCAATGAGCAGTTCTTC.

The V gene is TRBV7-3, the J gene TRBJ2-2; 7 nucleotides match TRBD1. The V segment lost 6 bases and the J segment 3 bases; nucleotides outside the gene matches: 4. This CDR3 has 14 amino acids. Germline values: CDR1 SGHTA, CDR2 FQGTGA. The CDR3 loop reads CASSLQGYTGELFF. CDR3 in DNA: TGTGCCAGCAGTTTACAGGGGTACACCGGGGAGCTGTTTTTT. Full variable domain (remainder filled in from reference TRBV7-3 and TRBJ2-2): GAGVSQTPSNKVTEKGKYVELRCDPISGHTALYWYRQSLGQGPEFLIYFQGTGAADDSGLPNDRFFAVRPEGSVSTLKIQRTERGDSAVYLCASSLQGYTGELFFGEGSRLTVL.

This clone has only a few counts. The chain joins TRBV7-8 to TRBJ1-2; a weak D match, TRBD1 (5 bases). The V gene lost 1 base and the J gene lost 7 bases, with 16 bases spanning the gap. The CDR3 contains 15 residues. The germline V gene encodes CDR1 SGHVS and CDR2 FQNEAQ. The CDR3 spells CASSLEGRAGGGYTF. Written as DNA, the CDR3 is TGTGCCAGCAGCTTAGAAGGCAGGGCCGGCGGTGGCTACACCTTC. The whole variable domain, remainder taken from reference TRBV7-8 and TRBJ1-2, is GAGVSQSPRYKVAKRGQDVALRCDPISGHVSLFWYQQALGQGPEFLTYFQNEAQLDKSGLPSDRFFAERPEGSVSTLKIQRTQQEDSAVYLCASSLEGRAGGGYTFGSGTRLTVV.

The gene calls are TRBV28 and TRBJ1-1, with 8 positions matching TRBD1. With V trimmed by 7 bases and J by 4 bases, 11 bases remained unmatched. The CDR3 has 15 residues. The V gene's germline CDR1 is MDHEN and CDR2 SYDVKM. In DNA, the CDR3 is TGTGCCAGCAAATCCGGACAGGGAGGAATCACTGAAGCTTTCTTT. It specifies CASKSGQGGITEAFF.

J is TRBJ1-6 and V is TRBV5-1; D perhaps matches TRBD1 (5 bases). The CDR3 totals 14 residues. Germline V gene sequence: CDR1 SGHRS, CDR2 YFSETQ. V lost 1 base to trimming and J lost 7 bases, with 9 bases between them. Here the CDR3 reads CASSLWGGNSPLHF. The CDR3 DNA follows: TGCGCCAGCAGCTTGTGGGGGGGAAATTCACCCCTCCACTTT.

The chain uses TRBV19 and TRBJ2-7, with unresolved D. The V end lost 1 base, the J end lost 0 bases, and 7 bases lay between the germline ends. Germline V gene lookup returns CDR1 LNHDA and CDR2 SQIVND (reference sequence). The CDR3 consists of 14 residues. CDR3 DNA sequence: TGTGCCAGTAGTATAGCGAGTAGCTCCTACGAGCAGTACTTC. Translation gives CASSIASSSYEQYF.

The gene calls are TRBV6-5 and TRBJ1-3; tentatively, D is TRBD1 (5 bases). Trimming cost V 6 bases and J 3 bases, with 15 bases left between them. The CDR3 is 15 amino acids. CDR1 is MNHEY and CDR2 is SVGAGI in the germline V gene. The CDR3 here is CASSSLGERGNTIYF. The CDR3 bases are TGTGCCAGCAGCTCGCTAGGGGAACGTGGAAACACCATATATTTT.

The genes are TRBV6-6 and TRBJ2-1; 8 bases fit TRBD2. This CDR3 has 16 amino acids. Germline lookup yields CDR1 MNHNY and CDR2 SVGAGI (reference sequence). V trimming: 2 bases; J trimming: 6 bases; junction bases outside the gene matches: 9. The CDR3 DNA sequence: TGTGCCAGCAGTTACCTGCCGGGGGGGCGCCGCAATGAGCAGTTCTTC. Protein: CASSYLPGGRRNEQFF.

The V gene is TRBV28, the J gene TRBJ1-6; 7 bases fit TRBD1. From germline, CDR1 is MDHEN and CDR2 SYDVKM. This CDR3 comprises 17 residues. The V gene end was trimmed by 5 bases and the J gene end by 8 bases; junction bases not matched to a gene: 15. This chain's CDR3 is CASSLRQGRGLDSPLHF. The CDR3 DNA follows: TGTGCCAGCAGTCTCCGACAGGGACGAGGGTTGGATTCACCCCTCCACTTT.

This clone appeared once. V and J are TRBV19 and TRBJ1-6; 8 bases fit TRBD1. V gave up 9 bases and J gave up 8 bases; unmatched junction bases: 6. This CDR3 has 13 residues. Germline assignment: CDR1 LNHDA and CDR2 SQIVND (reference sequence). The CDR3: CASKDRAYSPLHF. The CDR3 bases are TGTGCCAGCAAGGACAGGGCGTATTCACCCCTCCACTTT.